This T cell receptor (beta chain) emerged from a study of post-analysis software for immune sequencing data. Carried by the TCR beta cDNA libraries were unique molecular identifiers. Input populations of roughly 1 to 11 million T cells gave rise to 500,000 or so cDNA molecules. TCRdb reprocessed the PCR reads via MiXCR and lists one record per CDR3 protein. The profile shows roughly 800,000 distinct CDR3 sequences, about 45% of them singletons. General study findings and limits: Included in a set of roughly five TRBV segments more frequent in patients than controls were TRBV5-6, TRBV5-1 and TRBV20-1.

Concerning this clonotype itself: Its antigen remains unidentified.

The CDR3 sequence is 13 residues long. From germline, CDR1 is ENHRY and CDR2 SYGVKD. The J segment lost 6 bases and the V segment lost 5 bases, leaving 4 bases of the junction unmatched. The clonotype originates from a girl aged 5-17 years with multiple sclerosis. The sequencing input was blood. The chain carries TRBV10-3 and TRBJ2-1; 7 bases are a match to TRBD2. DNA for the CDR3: TGTGCCATCAGTAATTCGGGGGGCAATGAGCAGTTCTTC. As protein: CAISNSGGNEQFF.